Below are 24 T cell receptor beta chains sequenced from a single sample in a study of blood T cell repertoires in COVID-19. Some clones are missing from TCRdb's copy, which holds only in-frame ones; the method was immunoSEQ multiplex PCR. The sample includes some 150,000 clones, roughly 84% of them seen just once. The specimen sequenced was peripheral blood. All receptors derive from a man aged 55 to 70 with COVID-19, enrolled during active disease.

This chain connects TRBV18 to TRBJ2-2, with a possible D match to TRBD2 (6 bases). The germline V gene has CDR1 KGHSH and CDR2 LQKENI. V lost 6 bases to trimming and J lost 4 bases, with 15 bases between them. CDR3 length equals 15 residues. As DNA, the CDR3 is TGTGCCAGCTCCCAAAGGGGAGGTGGCACCGGGGAGCTGTTTTTT. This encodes CASSQRGGGTGELFF.

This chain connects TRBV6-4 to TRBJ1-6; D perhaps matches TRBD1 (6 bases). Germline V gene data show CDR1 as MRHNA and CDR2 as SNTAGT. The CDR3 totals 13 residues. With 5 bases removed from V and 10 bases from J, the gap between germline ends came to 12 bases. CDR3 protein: CASSLTQGSPLHF. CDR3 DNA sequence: TGTGCCAGCAGTCTCACACAGGGATCACCCCTCCACTTT.

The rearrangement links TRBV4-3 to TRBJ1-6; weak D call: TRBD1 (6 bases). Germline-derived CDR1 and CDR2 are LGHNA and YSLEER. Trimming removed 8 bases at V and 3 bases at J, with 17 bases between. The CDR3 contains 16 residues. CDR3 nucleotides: TGCGCCAGCGGAAACGGGGGGCGGGACTATAATTCACCCCTCCACTTT. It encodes CASGNGGRDYNSPLHF.

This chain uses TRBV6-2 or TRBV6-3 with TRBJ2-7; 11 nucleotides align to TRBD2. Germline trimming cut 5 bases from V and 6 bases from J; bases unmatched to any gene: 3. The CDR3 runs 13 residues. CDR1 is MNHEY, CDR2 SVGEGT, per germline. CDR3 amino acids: CASSVLAGGEQYF. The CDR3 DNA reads TGTGCCAGCAGTGTCCTAGCGGGAGGCGAGCAGTACTTC.

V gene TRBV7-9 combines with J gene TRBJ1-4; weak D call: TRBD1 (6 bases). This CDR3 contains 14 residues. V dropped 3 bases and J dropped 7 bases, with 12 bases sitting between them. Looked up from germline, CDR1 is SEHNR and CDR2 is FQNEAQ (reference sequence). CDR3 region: CASSLRGAGEKLFF. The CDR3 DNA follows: TGTGCCAGCAGCTTGCGGGGGGCAGGTGAAAAACTGTTTTTT.

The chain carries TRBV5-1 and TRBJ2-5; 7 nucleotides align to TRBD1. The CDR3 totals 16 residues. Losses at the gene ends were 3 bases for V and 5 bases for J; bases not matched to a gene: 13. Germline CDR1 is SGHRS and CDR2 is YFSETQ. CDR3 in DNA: TGCGCCAGCAGCTCCATTACAGGGGCCCTAGGGGAGACCCAGTACTTC. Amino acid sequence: CASSSITGALGETQYF.

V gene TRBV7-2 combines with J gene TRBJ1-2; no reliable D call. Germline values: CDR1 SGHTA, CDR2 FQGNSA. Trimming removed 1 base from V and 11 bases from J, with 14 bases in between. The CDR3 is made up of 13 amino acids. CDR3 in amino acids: CASSLGSAMRYTF. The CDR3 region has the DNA TGTGCCAGCAGCTTAGGCAGCGCTATGAGGTACACCTTC. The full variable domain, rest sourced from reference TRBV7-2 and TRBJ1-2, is GAGVSQSPSNKVTEKGKDVELRCDPISGHTALYWYRQSLGQGLEFLIYFQGNSAPDKSGLPSDRFSAERTGGSVSTLTIQRTQQEDSAVYLCASSLGSAMRYTFGSGTRLTVV.

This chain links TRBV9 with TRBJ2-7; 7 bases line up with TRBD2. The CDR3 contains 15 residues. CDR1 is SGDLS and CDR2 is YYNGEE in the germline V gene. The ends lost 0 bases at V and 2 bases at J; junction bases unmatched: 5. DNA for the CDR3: TGTGCCAGCAGCGTAGGACCAGGACTAGCCTACGAGCAGTACTTC. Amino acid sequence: CASSVGPGLAYEQYF.

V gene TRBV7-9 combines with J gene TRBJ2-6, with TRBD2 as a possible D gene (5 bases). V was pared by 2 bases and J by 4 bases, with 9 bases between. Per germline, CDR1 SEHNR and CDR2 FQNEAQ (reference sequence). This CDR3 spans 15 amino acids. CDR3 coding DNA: TGTGCCAGCAGCTTACGGTTAGCGGGGGCCAACGTCCTGACTTTC. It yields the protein CASSLRLAGANVLTF.

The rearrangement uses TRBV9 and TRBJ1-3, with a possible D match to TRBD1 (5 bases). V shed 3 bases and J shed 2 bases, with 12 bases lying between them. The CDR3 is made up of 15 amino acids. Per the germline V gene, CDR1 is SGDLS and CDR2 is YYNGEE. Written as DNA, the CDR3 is TGTGCCAGCAGCGAAAGCCAGGGAACTGGAAACACCATATATTTT. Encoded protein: CASSESQGTGNTIYF.

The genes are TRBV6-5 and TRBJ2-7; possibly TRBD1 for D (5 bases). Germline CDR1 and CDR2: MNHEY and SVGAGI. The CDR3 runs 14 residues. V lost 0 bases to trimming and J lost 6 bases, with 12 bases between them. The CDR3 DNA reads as TGTGCCAGCAGTTACTCACCAGGGTTCGGCGAGCAGTACTTC. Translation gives CASSYSPGFGEQYF.

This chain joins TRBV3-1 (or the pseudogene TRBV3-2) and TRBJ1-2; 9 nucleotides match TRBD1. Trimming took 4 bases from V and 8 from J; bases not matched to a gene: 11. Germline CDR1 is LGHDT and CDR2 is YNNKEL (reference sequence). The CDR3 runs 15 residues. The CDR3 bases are TGTGCCAGCAGCCCGTACGCGGACAGGGGAGGAGGCTACACCTTC. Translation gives CASSPYADRGGGYTF.

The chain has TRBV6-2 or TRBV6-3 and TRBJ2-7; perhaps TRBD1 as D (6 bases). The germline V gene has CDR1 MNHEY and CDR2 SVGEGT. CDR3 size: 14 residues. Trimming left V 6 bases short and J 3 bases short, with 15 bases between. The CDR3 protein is CASSLPTGRYEQYF. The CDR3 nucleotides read TGTGCCAGCAGCCTACCGACAGGACGCTACGAGCAGTACTTC.

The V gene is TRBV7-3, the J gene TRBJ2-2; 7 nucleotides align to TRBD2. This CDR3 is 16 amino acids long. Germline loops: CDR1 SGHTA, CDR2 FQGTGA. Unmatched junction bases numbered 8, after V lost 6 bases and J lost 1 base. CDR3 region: CASRLTGGLNTGELFF. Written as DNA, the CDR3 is TGTGCCAGCAGGCTAACGGGGGGATTGAACACCGGGGAGCTGTTTTTT.

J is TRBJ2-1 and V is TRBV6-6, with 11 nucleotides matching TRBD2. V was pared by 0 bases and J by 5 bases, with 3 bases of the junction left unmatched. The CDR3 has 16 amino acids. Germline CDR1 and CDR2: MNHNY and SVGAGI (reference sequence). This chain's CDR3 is CASSYSLAGVHNEQFF. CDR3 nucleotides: TGTGCCAGCAGTTACTCACTAGCGGGAGTGCACAATGAGCAGTTCTTC.

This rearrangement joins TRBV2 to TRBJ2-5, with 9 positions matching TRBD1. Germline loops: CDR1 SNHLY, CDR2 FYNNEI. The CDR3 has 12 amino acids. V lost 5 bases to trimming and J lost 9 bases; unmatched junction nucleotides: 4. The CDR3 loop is CASSPGTGPQYF. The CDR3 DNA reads TGTGCCAGCAGTCCCGGGACAGGGCCCCAGTACTTC.

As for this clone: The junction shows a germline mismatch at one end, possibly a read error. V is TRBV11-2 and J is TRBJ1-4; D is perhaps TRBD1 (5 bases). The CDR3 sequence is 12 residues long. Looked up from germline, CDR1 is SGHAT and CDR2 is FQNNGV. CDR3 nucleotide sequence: TGTGCCACCAGCCCCCAGGGAGAAAAACTGTTTTTT. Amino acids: CATSPQGEKLFF.

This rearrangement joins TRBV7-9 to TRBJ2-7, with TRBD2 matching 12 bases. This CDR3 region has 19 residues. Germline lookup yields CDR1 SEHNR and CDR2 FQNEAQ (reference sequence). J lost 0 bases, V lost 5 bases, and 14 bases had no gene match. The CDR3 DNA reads TGTGCCAGCAGCAGACGACTAGCGGGGGAACAAAAACCCTCCTACGAGCAGTACTTC. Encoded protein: CASSRRLAGEQKPSYEQYF.

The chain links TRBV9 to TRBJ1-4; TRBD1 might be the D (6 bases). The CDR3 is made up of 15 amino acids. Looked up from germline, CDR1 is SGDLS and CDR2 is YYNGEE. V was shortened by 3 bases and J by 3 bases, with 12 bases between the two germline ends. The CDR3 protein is CASSADSPANEKLFF. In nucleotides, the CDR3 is TGTGCCAGCAGCGCGGACAGCCCCGCTAATGAAAAACTGTTTTTT.

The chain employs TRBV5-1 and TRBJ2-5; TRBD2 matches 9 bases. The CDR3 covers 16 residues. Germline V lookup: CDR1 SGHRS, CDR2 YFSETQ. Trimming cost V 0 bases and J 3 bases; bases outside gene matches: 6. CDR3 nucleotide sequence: TGCGCCAGCAGCTTGGGATGGCGGGGGGGCGAAGAGACCCAGTACTTC. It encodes CASSLGWRGGEETQYF.

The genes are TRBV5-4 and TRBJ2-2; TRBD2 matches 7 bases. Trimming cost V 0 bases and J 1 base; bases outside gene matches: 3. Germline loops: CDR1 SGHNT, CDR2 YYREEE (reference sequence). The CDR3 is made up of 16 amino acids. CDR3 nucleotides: TGTGCCAGCAGCTTGGGGGCTAGCGGGAACACCGGGGAGCTGTTTTTT. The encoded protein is CASSLGASGNTGELFF.

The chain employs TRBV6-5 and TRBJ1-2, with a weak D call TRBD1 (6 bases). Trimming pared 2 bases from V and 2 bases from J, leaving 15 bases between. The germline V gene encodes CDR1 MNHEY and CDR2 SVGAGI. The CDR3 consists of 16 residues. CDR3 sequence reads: CASSYHHRARNYGYTF. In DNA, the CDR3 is TGTGCCAGCAGTTACCACCACAGGGCGAGGAACTATGGCTACACCTTC.

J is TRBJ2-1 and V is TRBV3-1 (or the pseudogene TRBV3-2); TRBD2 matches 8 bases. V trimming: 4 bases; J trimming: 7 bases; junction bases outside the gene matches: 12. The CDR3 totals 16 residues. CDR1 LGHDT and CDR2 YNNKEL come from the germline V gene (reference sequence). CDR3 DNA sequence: TGTGCCAGCAGCCGAGGCGGCGGGGGGCCAAAGAATGAGCAGTTCTTC. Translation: CASSRGGGGPKNEQFF.

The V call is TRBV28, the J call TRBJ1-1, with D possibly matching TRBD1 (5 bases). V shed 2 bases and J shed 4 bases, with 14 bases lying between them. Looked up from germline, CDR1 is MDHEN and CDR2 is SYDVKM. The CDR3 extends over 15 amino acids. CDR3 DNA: TGTGCCAGCAGTTTAAATAAGGGGTTAGGCACTGAAGCTTTCTTT. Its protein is CASSLNKGLGTEAFF.